Each of the 27 T cell receptor beta chains below was sequenced from the same sample in a study of blood T cell repertoires in COVID-19. TCRdb's table, derived via immunoSEQ multiplex PCR, lists solely in-frame clones and lacks some. The repertoire holds around 300,000 clones, with 80% to 90% as singletons. Sequenced input: peripheral blood. The receptors shown here come from a man between 45 and 60 years old with active or convalescent COVID-19.

The rearrangement uses TRBV6-1 and TRBJ2-6; 8 nucleotides align to TRBD2. V lost 4 bases and J lost 0; bases outside the gene matches: 5. CDR1 is MNHNS and CDR2 is SASEGT in the germline V gene. This CDR3 has 17 residues. The CDR3 protein is CASSGVAGHSGANVLTF. The DNA for the CDR3 is TGTGCCAGCAGTGGAGTAGCGGGGCACTCTGGGGCCAACGTCCTGACTTTC.

The chain has TRBV19 and TRBJ1-5; 9 bases are shared with TRBD1. The germline gives CDR1 LNHDA, CDR2 SQIVND (reference sequence). The CDR3 is made up of 14 amino acids. The V gene end was trimmed by 6 bases and the J gene end by 9 bases; junction bases not matched to a gene: 9. CDR3: CASRPTGGQRPQHF. CDR3 coding DNA: TGTGCCAGTAGACCCACAGGGGGCCAAAGGCCCCAGCATTTT.

The chain uses TRBV7-3 and TRBJ2-2, with TRBD1 matching 10 bases. The V segment lost 5 bases and the J segment 1 base; nucleotides outside the gene matches: 4. The V gene's germline CDR1 is SGHTA and CDR2 FQGTGA. The CDR3 runs 16 residues. The CDR3 sequence: CASSPRDRGNTGELFF. The CDR3 bases are TGTGCCAGCAGCCCCCGGGACAGGGGGAACACCGGGGAGCTGTTTTTT.

This chain links TRBV2 with TRBJ1-1, with a possible D match to TRBD1 (5 bases). This CDR3 region has 13 residues. From germline, CDR1 is SNHLY and CDR2 FYNNEI. Deletions cut 8 bases from V and 0 bases from J, with 10 bases between. CDR3 bases: TGTGCCAGCCAGTTACAGGTGAACACTGAAGCTTTCTTT. This translates into CASQLQVNTEAFF.

The rearrangement joins TRBV29-1 to TRBJ2-5, with D unclear. This CDR3 has 13 residues. Germline V CDR1 and CDR2: SQVTM, ANQGSEA. The V gene lost 4 bases and the J gene lost 4 bases, with 13 bases spanning the gap. Written as DNA, the CDR3 is TGCAGCGTTGCATGGAGCAAGACAGAGACCCAGTACTTC. This sequence encodes CSVAWSKTETQYF. Supplemented by reference TRBV29-1 and TRBJ2-5, the full variable domain reads SAVISQKPSRDICQRGTSLTIQCQVDSQVTMMFWYRQQPGQSLTLIATANQGSEATYESGFVIDKFPISRPNLTFSTLTVSNMSPEDSSIYLCSVAWSKTETQYFGPGTRLLVL.

Comments on this clone: The sample contains more than one DNA sequence encoding this CDR3. The rearrangement joins TRBV7-8 to TRBJ1-1, with a possible D match to TRBD1 (5 bases). Germline CDR1 is SGHVS and CDR2 is FQNEAQ. V was trimmed by 1 base and J by 5 bases, leaving 11 bases between them. The CDR3 is 14 residues long. This CDR3 is CASSLDRGGTEAFF. The CDR3 DNA follows: TGTGCCAGCAGCTTAGATCGGGGGGGAACTGAAGCTTTCTTT.

The chain employs TRBV2 and TRBJ1-3; 8 bases line up with TRBD1. V gave up 2 bases and J gave up 4 bases; unmatched junction bases: 1. The CDR3 loop spans 14 amino acids. Germline-derived CDR1 and CDR2 are SNHLY and FYNNEI. The CDR3 DNA sequence: TGTGCCAGCAGTGAAAACAGGGGGGGAAACACCATATATTTT. Translated, it gives CASSENRGGNTIYF. The full variable domain, completed using reference TRBV2 and TRBJ1-3, is EPEVTQTPSHQVTQMGQEVILRCVPISNHLYFYWYRQILGQKVEFLVSFYNNEISEKSEIFDDQFSVERPDGSNFTLKIRSTKLEDSAMYFCASSENRGGNTIYFGEGSWLTVV.

This chain uses TRBV7-2 with TRBJ2-4, with D possibly being TRBD2 (6 bases). The germline V gene encodes CDR1 SGHTA and CDR2 FQGNSA. This CDR3 spans 14 amino acids. V lost 5 bases and J lost 5, with 13 bases in between. This CDR3 is CASSPPGDQNIQYF. DNA for the CDR3: TGTGCCAGCAGCCCCCCGGGGGACCAAAACATTCAGTACTTC.

The chain joins TRBV2 to TRBJ2-2, with 10 bases identical to TRBD2. The CDR3 runs 21 residues. Germline V gives CDR1 SNHLY, CDR2 FYNNEI. Losses at the gene ends were 1 base for V and 0 bases for J; bases not matched to a gene: 14. CDR3: CASSEGRASGSHWANTGELFF. The CDR3 DNA is TGTGCCAGCAGTGAAGGGAGGGCTAGCGGGAGTCATTGGGCGAACACCGGGGAGCTGTTTTTT.

The CDR3 nucleotides are TGTGCCAGCCGAAGGGGGATCCATGGCTACACCTTC. Translation gives CASRRGIHGYTF. J is TRBJ1-2 and V is TRBV6-5, with a weak D call TRBD1 (6 bases). CDR3 length: 12 amino acids. Trimming left V 8 bases short and J 6 bases short, with 13 bases between. In germline, CDR1 is MNHEY, CDR2 SVGAGI.

As DNA, the CDR3 is TGCGCCAACCCGGGACTAGCGGGAGGGATGATCTACGAGCAGTACTTC. It encodes CANPGLAGGMIYEQYF. The gene calls are TRBV5-1 and TRBJ2-7, with 16 nucleotides matching TRBD2. The junction had 9 bases not matched to a gene; V was cut back by 9 bases and J by 3 bases. The V gene's germline CDR1 is SGHRS and CDR2 YFSETQ. The CDR3 sequence is 16 residues long. Full variable domain (rest looked up from reference TRBV5-1 and TRBJ2-7): KAGVTQTPRYLIKTRGQQVTLSCSPISGHRSVSWYQQTPGQGLQFLFEYFSETQRNKGNFPGRFSGRQFSNSRSEMNVSTLELGDSALYLCANPGLAGGMIYEQYFGPGTRLTVT.

The chain carries TRBV7-2 and TRBJ1-1, with D possibly being TRBD1 (5 bases). CDR1 SGHTA and CDR2 FQGNSA come from the germline V gene. The length of the CDR3 is 15 residues. V gave up 5 bases and J gave up 0 bases, with 13 bases separating them. In nucleotides, the CDR3 is TGTGCCAGCAGCAGATTGGGACTCATGAACACTGAAGCTTTCTTT. Translating gives CASSRLGLMNTEAFF. The full variable domain, rest sourced from reference TRBV7-2 and TRBJ1-1, is GAGVSQSPSNKVTEKGKDVELRCDPISGHTALYWYRQSLGQGLEFLIYFQGNSAPDKSGLPSDRFSAERTGGSVSTLTIQRTQQEDSAVYLCASSRLGLMNTEAFFGQGTRLTVV.

This rearrangement joins TRBV5-6 to TRBJ2-1, with 7 bases identical to TRBD2. There are 15 residues in the CDR3. From germline, CDR1 is SGHDT and CDR2 YYEEEE. V gave up 4 bases and J gave up 4 bases; unmatched junction bases: 8. CDR3 sequence: CASSVRDYYYNEQFF. The CDR3, as DNA: TGTGCCAGCAGCGTCCGGGACTACTATTACAATGAGCAGTTCTTC.

The chain uses TRBV15 and TRBJ1-6; unclear D gene. V was trimmed by 0 bases and J by 7 bases, leaving 7 bases between them. Germline CDR1 and CDR2: LNHNV and YYDKDF (reference sequence). This CDR3 region has 14 residues. The CDR3: CATSRENGNSPLHF. The CDR3 nucleotides are TGTGCCACCAGCAGAGAAAACGGGAATTCACCCCTCCACTTT. The whole variable domain, remainder taken from reference TRBV15 and TRBJ1-6, is DAMVIQNPRYQVTQFGKPVTLSCSQTLNHNVMYWYQQKSSQAPKLLFHYYDKDFNNEADTPDNFQSRRPNTSFCFLDIRSPGLGDTAMYLCATSRENGNSPLHFGNGTRLTVT.

V usage is TRBV7-2 and J usage is TRBJ2-1; 7 bases match TRBD2. The CDR3 is made up of 13 amino acids. The J segment lost 14 bases and the V segment lost 5 bases, leaving 12 bases of the junction unmatched. From germline, CDR1 is SGHTA and CDR2 FQGNSA. The CDR3 sequence is CASSLDRSGIKFF. The CDR3 nucleotides read TGTGCCAGCAGCCTAGATCGGAGCGGGATTAAGTTCTTC.

This chain connects TRBV30 to TRBJ2-1, with TRBD2 matching 13 bases. V dropped 5 bases and J dropped 5; count of bases not matched to a gene: 3. This CDR3 contains 14 residues. CDR1 is GTSNPN and CDR2 is SVGIG in the germline V gene (reference sequence). CDR3 sequence reads: CAWQGLAGHNEQFF. The CDR3 nucleotides read TGTGCCTGGCAGGGACTAGCGGGGCACAATGAGCAGTTCTTC.

Only a few counts were recorded for this clone. The chain employs TRBV19 and TRBJ1-1; 12 bases align to TRBD1. Trimming at V came to 1 base and at J to 8 bases, leaving 5 bases not matched to a gene. The CDR3 sequence is 15 residues long. CDR1 is LNHDA, CDR2 SQIVND, per germline (reference sequence). CDR3 region: CASSIVTGTGGEAFF. In DNA form, the CDR3 reads TGTGCCAGTAGTATAGTAACCGGGACAGGGGGCGAAGCTTTCTTT. Based on the CDR3 plus reference TRBV19 and TRBJ1-1, the full variable domain is DGGITQSPKYLFRKEGQNVTLSCEQNLNHDAMYWYRQDPGQGLRLIYYSQIVNDFQKGDIAEGYSVSREKKESFPLTVTSAQKNPTAFYLCASSIVTGTGGEAFFGQGTRLTVV.

The V and J genes are TRBV9 and TRBJ2-1; a possible D gene is TRBD2 (7 bases). Trimming removed 3 bases from V and 3 bases from J, with 16 bases in between. This CDR3 has 16 residues. CDR1 is SGDLS and CDR2 is YYNGEE in the germline V gene. The DNA for the CDR3 is TGTGCCAGCAGCGAGTTCGCGGGGGCAGTCTACAATGAGCAGTTCTTC. Translation gives CASSEFAGAVYNEQFF.

The V gene is TRBV10-3, the J gene TRBJ2-1; a weak D match, TRBD2 (6 bases). The CDR3 sequence is 14 residues long. CDR1 and CDR2 (germline): ENHRY, SYGVKD. Trimming pared 6 bases from V and 7 bases from J, leaving 16 bases between. CDR3 amino acids: CAIRGEVADNEQFF. CDR3 DNA: TGTGCCATCAGAGGGGAGGTAGCAGATAATGAGCAGTTCTTC.

The chain has TRBV6-2 or TRBV6-3 and TRBJ2-2; maybe TRBD2 (6 bases). This CDR3 has 18 amino acids. V lost 4 bases, J lost 1 base, and 19 bases lay in between. CDR1 and CDR2 from the germline V gene are MNHEY and SVGEGT. CDR3 in DNA: TGTGCCAGCAGTTTCTCACCCTCGGGGGAAGTGAACACCGGGGAGCTGTTTTTT. Its translation: CASSFSPSGEVNTGELFF.

V is TRBV19 and J is TRBJ2-7, with TRBD1 matching over 10 bases. The CDR3 is made up of 13 amino acids. Trimming cost V 5 bases and J 6 bases; bases outside gene matches: 4. Germline V gene lookup returns CDR1 LNHDA and CDR2 SQIVND (reference sequence). The CDR3 reads CASSPWDRGEQYF. The CDR3 DNA reads TGTGCCAGTAGTCCCTGGGACAGGGGCGAGCAGTACTTC.

This clone has just one count. Written as DNA, the CDR3 is TGCAGCGTTGGGGGGCCCGGGACAGGGAACACTGAAGCTTTCTTT. Translating gives CSVGGPGTGNTEAFF. The V gene is TRBV29-1, the J gene TRBJ1-1; 8 bases match TRBD1. V lost 4 bases, J lost 1 base, and 8 bases stayed unmatched. In germline, CDR1 is SQVTM, CDR2 ANQGSEA. The CDR3 is 15 residues long.

The rearrangement uses TRBV29-1 and TRBJ2-5, with D tentatively TRBD1 (5 bases). Germline values: CDR1 SQVTM, CDR2 ANQGSEA. There are 13 residues in the CDR3. The V gene lost 1 base and the J gene lost 2 bases, with 8 bases spanning the gap. Here the CDR3 DNA reads TGCAGCGTTGAAGGACAGAGTCAAGAGACCCAGTACTTC. Translating it yields CSVEGQSQETQYF.

The V gene is TRBV28, the J gene TRBJ2-5, with D hard to call. Germline lookup yields CDR1 MDHEN and CDR2 SYDVKM. V was trimmed by 7 bases and J by 4 bases, leaving 25 bases between them. This CDR3 contains 17 residues. As DNA, the CDR3 is TGTGCCAGCAAGGCCTTTAGAGCCGTCCTAGTGGGAGAGACCCAGTACTTC. Translated: CASKAFRAVLVGETQYF.

J is TRBJ2-3 and V is TRBV3-1 (or the pseudogene TRBV3-2), with D hard to call. The germline CDR1 and CDR2 sequences are LGHDT and YNNKEL (reference sequence). V lost 0 bases and J 4 bases, leaving 8 bases between the germline ends. The CDR3 loop spans 14 amino acids. The CDR3 is CASSQDRSADTQYF. DNA for the CDR3: TGTGCCAGCAGCCAAGACCGGAGTGCAGATACGCAGTATTTT.

The V and J genes are TRBV28 and TRBJ1-2; D is undetermined. Germline V CDR1 and CDR2: MDHEN, SYDVKM. The CDR3 loop spans 13 amino acids. V shed 10 bases and J shed 3 bases, with 15 bases lying between them. CDR3: CATTESGDYGYTF. The CDR3 DNA is TGTGCCACCACCGAATCCGGGGACTATGGCTACACCTTC.

This rearrangement joins TRBV30 to TRBJ2-1; a possible D gene is TRBD2 (5 bases). Trimming removed 7 bases from V and 0 bases from J, with 10 bases in between. Germline V gives CDR1 GTSNPN, CDR2 SVGIG (reference sequence). This CDR3 has 13 amino acids. As DNA, the CDR3 is TGTGCCTCGGGGTACATCTCCTACAATGAGCAGTTCTTC. Translating gives CASGYISYNEQFF.